Listed below are T cell receptor beta chains from one sample, sequenced in a study of T cell changes during pregnancy in multiple sclerosis. Measured with immunoSEQ multiplex PCR; TCRdb has only the in-frame clones, and not every one. The data show roughly 59,000 clones, with 85% to 95% seen just once and roughly 3% held by the top ten. The sample consisted of CD8+ T cells from peripheral blood mononuclear cells, taken in the second trimester of pregnancy. The receptors originated from a female donor with multiple sclerosis, enrolled in a pregnancy study. CDR3s include the opening cysteine and the closing phenylalanine or tryptophan. D genes are given only for firm matches. Size values are once, few and many counts, or a class for expanded clones, and some rows have none.

V,D,J,size,DNA,CDR3
TRBV5-6,TRBD1,TRBJ2-7,-,TGTGCCAGCAGCTTTGGCAGGGGGTCCTACGAGCAGTACTTC,CASSFGRGSYEQYF
TRBV4-1,-,TRBJ1-2,-,TGCGCCAGCAGCCAAGATCCGGGGAACTATGGCTACACCTTC,CASSQDPGNYGYTF
TRBV4-3,-,TRBJ2-1,-,TGCGCCAGCAGCCCCATGAGGGTTAGCGACAATTCCTACAATGAGCAGTTCTTC,CASSPMRVSDNSYNEQFF
TRBV27,-,TRBJ2-1,-,TGTGCCAGCAGTTACACGTCACCGGGAGAGCAGTTCTTC,CASSYTSPGEQFF
TRBV27,-,TRBJ1-5,-,TGTGCCAGCAGCACTGACGGGGGGGAAATCAGGCCCCAGCATTTT,CASSTDGGEIRPQHF
TRBV15,TRBD1,TRBJ1-2,-,TGTGCCACCAGCAGAGTGCCGGGACAGGTCTATGGCTACACCTTC,CATSRVPGQVYGYTF
TRBV27,-,TRBJ2-1,-,TGTGCCAGCAGTTTATTGGGCAGGTACAATGAGCAGTTCTTC,CASSLLGRYNEQFF
TRBV5-4,TRBD1,TRBJ1-2,-,TGTGCCAGCAGCTTGGCCTTCGGACAGGAACCCTATGGCTACACCTTC,CASSLAFGQEPYGYTF
TRBV7-9,TRBD1,TRBJ1-2,-,TGTGCCAGCAGCCGGACTGGACAGGGTTCGGACTATGGCTACACCTTC,CASSRTGQGSDYGYTF
TRBV19,TRBD2,TRBJ2-1,-,TGTGCCAGTATGGGACTAGGATTCAGCTCCTACAATGAGCAGTTCTTC,CASMGLGFSSYNEQFF
TRBV30,-,TRBJ2-2,-,TGTGCCTGGAGTGTAGGACTCCGATTAATCGCCGGGGAGCTGTTTTTT,CAWSVGLRLIAGELFF
TRBV5-1,-,TRBJ2-1,-,TGCGCCAGCAGCTTAACAGGTCGGAACAATGAGCAGTTCTTC,CASSLTGRNNEQFF
TRBV19,TRBD1,TRBJ1-2,-,TGTGCCAGTACTCCGGGGAGGGACAGGGGAGACTTCTATGGCTACACCTTC,CASTPGRDRGDFYGYTF
TRBV5-6,-,TRBJ2-1,-,TGTGCCAGCAGCATTTGGAGCGGGTACAATGAGCAGTTCTTC,CASSIWSGYNEQFF
TRBV5-1,-,TRBJ1-2,-,TGCGCCAGCAGCTCTGCGGGGGCCGAGTATGGCTACACCTTC,CASSSAGAEYGYTF
TRBV6-6,-,TRBJ2-2,-,TGTGCCAGCAGTTACGTGGCGGGAAGGACCGGGGAGCTGTTTTTT,CASSYVAGRTGELFF
TRBV15,-,TRBJ2-5,-,TGTGCCACCAGCAGAGATCCCAGGGGCCGAGCCCAAGAGACCCAGTACTTC,CATSRDPRGRAQETQYF
TRBV2,-,TRBJ1-2,-,TGTGCCAGCAGTGAAACCAAAGTCAGGGCGGATGGCTACACCTTC,CASSETKVRADGYTF
TRBV27,TRBD2,TRBJ2-7,-,TGTGCCAGCAGTTTAACGGCGGGGGTCGCCGGCTCCTACGAGCAGTACTTC,CASSLTAGVAGSYEQYF
TRBV27,-,TRBJ1-2,-,TGTGCCAGCAGTTTATCGGGGGGACCTATGGGGGGAGGCTACACCTTC,CASSLSGGPMGGGYTF
TRBV9,TRBD1,TRBJ1-2,-,TGTGCCAGCAGCGTAACGGCTGAGGACAGGAACCCAATGGGCTATGGCTACACCTTC,CASSVTAEDRNPMGYGYTF
TRBV9,-,TRBJ2-3,-,TGTGCCAGCAGCGGTGAAGGGGGGAGGGACGGCACAGATACGCAGTATTTT,CASSGEGGRDGTDTQYF
TRBV29-1,-,TRBJ1-5,once,TGCAGCGTTGAAGGCAGGGCCGGTCAGCCCCAGCATTTT,CSVEGRAGQPQHF
TRBV27,-,TRBJ2-7,-,TGTGCCAGCAGTTATGGCCCCGAGGCTTCCGAGCAGTACTTC,CASSYGPEASEQYF
TRBV30,TRBD1,TRBJ1-1,-,TGTGCCTGGAGTGTATCAGGGGGCACTGAAGCTTTCTTT,CAWSVSGGTEAFF